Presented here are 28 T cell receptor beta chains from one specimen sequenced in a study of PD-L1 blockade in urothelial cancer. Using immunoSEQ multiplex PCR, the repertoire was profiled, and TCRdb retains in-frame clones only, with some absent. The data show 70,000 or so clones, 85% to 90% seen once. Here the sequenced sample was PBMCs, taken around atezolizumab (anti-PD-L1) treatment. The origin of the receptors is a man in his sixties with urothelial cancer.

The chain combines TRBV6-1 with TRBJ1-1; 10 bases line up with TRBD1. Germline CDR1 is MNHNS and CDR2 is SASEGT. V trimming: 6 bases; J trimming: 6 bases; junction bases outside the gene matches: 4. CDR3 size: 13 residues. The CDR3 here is CASRRDRGSEAFF. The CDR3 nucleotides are TGTGCCAGCAGGAGGGACAGGGGCTCTGAAGCTTTCTTT.

CDR3 region: CASSIDPDRSPEQYF. CDR3 DNA sequence: TGTGCCAGTAGTATAGATCCGGACAGGTCTCCGGAGCAGTACTTC. The chain employs TRBV19 and TRBJ2-7, with TRBD1 matching 7 bases. This CDR3 contains 15 residues. The germline V gene has CDR1 LNHDA and CDR2 SQIVND (reference sequence). Trimming took 0 bases from V and 7 from J; bases not matched to a gene: 9.

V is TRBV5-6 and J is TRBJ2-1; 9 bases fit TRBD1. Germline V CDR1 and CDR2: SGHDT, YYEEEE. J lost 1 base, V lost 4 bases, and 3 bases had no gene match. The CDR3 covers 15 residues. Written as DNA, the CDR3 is TGTGCCAGCAGCCAGGGACAGGGTTCCTACAATGAGCAGTTCTTC. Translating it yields CASSQGQGSYNEQFF. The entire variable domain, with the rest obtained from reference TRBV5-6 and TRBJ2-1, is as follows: DAGVTQSPTHLIKTRGQQVTLRCSPKSGHDTVSWYQQALGQGPQFIFQYYEEEERQRGNFPDRFSGHQFPNYSSELNVNALLLGDSALYLCASSQGQGSYNEQFFGPGTRLTVL.

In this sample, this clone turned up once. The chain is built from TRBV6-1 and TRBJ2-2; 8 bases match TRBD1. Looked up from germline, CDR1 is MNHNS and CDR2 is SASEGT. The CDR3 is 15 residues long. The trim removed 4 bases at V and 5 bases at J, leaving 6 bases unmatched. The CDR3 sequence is CASSALQGVTGELFF. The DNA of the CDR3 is TGTGCCAGCAGTGCATTACAGGGGGTAACCGGGGAGCTGTTTTTT.

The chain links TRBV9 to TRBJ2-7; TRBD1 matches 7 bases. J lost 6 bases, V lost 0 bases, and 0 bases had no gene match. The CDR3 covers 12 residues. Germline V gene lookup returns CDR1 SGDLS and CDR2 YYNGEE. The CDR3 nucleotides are TGTGCCAGCAGCGTAGACAGGGGCGAGCAGTACTTC. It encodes CASSVDRGEQYF.

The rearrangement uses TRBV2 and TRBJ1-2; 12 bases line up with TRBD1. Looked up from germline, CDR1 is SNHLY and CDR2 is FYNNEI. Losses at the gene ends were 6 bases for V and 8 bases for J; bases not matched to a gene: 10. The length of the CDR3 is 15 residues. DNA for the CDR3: TGTGCCAGCAGCCCCGGGACAGGGGGCACGGGGGGCTACACCTTC. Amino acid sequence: CASSPGTGGTGGYTF.

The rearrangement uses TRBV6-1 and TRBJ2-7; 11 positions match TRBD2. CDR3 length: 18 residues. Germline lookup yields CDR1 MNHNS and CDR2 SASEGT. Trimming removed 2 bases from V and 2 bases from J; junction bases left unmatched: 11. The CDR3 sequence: CASSENRLAGNPTYEQYF. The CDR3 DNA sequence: TGTGCCAGCAGTGAAAATCGACTAGCGGGGAATCCAACCTACGAGCAGTACTTC.

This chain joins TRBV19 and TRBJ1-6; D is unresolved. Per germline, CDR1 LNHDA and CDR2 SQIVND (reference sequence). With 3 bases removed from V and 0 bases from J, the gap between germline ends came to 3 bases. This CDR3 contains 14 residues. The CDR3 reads CASSIYSYNSPLHF. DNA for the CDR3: TGTGCCAGTAGTATCTACTCCTATAATTCACCCCTCCACTTT.

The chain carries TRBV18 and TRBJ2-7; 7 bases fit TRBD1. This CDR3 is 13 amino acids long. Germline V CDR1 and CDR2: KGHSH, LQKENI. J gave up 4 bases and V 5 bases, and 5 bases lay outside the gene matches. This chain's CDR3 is CASSTSTGYEQYF. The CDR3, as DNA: TGTGCCAGCTCAACGTCGACAGGGTACGAGCAGTACTTC.

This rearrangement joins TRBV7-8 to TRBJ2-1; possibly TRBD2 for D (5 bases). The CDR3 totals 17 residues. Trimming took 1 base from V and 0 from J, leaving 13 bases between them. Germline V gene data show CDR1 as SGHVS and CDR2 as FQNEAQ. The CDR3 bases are TGTGCCAGCAGCTTAGACACGAGACTACACTCCTACAATGAGCAGTTCTTC. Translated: CASSLDTRLHSYNEQFF.

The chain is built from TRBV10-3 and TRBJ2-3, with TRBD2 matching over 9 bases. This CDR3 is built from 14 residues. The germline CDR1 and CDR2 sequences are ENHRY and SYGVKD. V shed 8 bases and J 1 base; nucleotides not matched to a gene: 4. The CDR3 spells CAISRGGGTDTQYF. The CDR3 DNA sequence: TGTGCCATCTCCCGCGGGGGGGGCACAGATACGCAGTATTTT.

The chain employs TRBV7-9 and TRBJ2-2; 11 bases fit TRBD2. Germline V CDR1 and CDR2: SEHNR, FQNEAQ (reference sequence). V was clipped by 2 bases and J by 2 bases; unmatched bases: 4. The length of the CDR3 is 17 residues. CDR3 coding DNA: TGTGCCAGCAGCTTACACGGGACTAGCGGAAACACCGGGGAGCTGTTTTTT. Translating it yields CASSLHGTSGNTGELFF.

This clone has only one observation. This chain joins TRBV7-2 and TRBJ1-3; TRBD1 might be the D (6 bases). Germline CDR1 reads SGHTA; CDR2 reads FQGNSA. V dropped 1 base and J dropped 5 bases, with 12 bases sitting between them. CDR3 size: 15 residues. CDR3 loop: CASSLEGQLRNTIYF. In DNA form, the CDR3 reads TGTGCCAGCAGCTTAGAGGGACAACTCCGAAACACCATATATTTT. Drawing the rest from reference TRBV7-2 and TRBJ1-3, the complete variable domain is GAGVSQSPSNKVTEKGKDVELRCDPISGHTALYWYRQSLGQGLEFLIYFQGNSAPDKSGLPSDRFSAERTGGSVSTLTIQRTQQEDSAVYLCASSLEGQLRNTIYFGEGSWLTVV.

The CDR3 coding sequence is TGTGCCAGTGGAGCGGGTAGCACAGATACGCAGTATTTT. Encoded protein: CASGAGSTDTQYF. The rearrangement links TRBV6-5 to TRBJ2-3; TRBD2 might be the D (6 bases). The V gene lost 9 bases and the J gene lost 0 bases, with 10 bases spanning the gap. CDR3 length: 13 amino acids. Germline V gives CDR1 MNHEY, CDR2 SVGAGI.

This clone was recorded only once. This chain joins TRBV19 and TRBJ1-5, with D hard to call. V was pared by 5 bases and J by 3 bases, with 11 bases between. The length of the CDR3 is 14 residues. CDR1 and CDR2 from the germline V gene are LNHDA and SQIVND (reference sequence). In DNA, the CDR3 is TGTGCCAGTAGTCGACTCGGTTTCAATCAGCCCCAGCATTTT. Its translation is CASSRLGFNQPQHF.

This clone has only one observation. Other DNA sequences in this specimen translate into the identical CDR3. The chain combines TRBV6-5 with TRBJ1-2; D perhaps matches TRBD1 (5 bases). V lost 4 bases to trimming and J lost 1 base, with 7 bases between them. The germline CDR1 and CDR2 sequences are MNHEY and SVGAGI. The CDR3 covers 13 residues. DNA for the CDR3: TGTGCCAGCAGTTCGACAGTTAACTATGGCTACACCTTC. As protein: CASSSTVNYGYTF.

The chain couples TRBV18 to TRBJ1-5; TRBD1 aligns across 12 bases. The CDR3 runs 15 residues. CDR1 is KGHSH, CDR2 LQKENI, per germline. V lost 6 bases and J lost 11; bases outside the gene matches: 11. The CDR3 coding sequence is TGTGCCAGCTCGCCGGGACAGGGGGCTGCGGATTCCCAGCATTTT. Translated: CASSPGQGAADSQHF. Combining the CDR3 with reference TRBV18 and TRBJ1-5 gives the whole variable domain NAGVMQNPRHLVRRRGQEARLRCSPMKGHSHVYWYRQLPEEGLKFMVYLQKENIIDESGMPKERFSAEFPKEGPSILRIQQVVRGDSAAYFCASSPGQGAADSQHFGDGTRLSIL.

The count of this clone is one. The CDR3 loop is CSVETAYSGNTIYF. CDR3 nucleotides: TGCAGCGTTGAGACAGCATACTCTGGAAACACCATATATTTT. This rearrangement joins TRBV29-1 to TRBJ1-3, with D possibly being TRBD1 (5 bases). CDR3 length equals 14 residues. The germline V gene encodes CDR1 SQVTM and CDR2 ANQGSEA. Deletions cut 3 bases from V and 0 bases from J, with 9 bases between.

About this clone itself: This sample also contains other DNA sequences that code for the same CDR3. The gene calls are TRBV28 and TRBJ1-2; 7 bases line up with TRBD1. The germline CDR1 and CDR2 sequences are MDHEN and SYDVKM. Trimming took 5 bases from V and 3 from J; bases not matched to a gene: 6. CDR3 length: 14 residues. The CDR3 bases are TGTGCCAGCAGTCCGGGGGACAGAGACTATGGCTACACCTTC. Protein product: CASSPGDRDYGYTF.

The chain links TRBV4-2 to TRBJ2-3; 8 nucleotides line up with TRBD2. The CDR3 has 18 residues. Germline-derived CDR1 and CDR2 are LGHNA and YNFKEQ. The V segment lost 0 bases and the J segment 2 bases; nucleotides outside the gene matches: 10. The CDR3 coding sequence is TGTGCCAGCAGCCAAGATCGGCAAGCGGGGGCCCTCACAGATACGCAGTATTTT. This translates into CASSQDRQAGALTDTQYF.

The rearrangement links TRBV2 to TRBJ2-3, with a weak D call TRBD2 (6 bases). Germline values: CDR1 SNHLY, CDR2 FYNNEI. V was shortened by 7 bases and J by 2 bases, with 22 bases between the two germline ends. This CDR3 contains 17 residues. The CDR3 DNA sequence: TGTGCCAGCAATGGGCCTCCGGGACTCCTGAACACAGATACGCAGTATTTT. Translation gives CASNGPPGLLNTDTQYF.

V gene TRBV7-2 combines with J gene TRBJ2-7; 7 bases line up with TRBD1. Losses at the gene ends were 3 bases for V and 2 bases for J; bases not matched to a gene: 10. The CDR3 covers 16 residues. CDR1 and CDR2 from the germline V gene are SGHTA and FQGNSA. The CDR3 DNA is TGTGCCAGCAGCTTCACAGGGGCCCCTTCCACCTACGAGCAGTACTTC. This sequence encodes CASSFTGAPSTYEQYF.

CDR3 nucleotides: TGTGCCAGCAGAGCCCGGACAGGGAATAGCAATCAGCCCCAGCATTTT. This gives the protein CASRARTGNSNQPQHF. The rearrangement uses TRBV2 and TRBJ1-5, with 8 bases that match TRBD1. The CDR3 is 16 amino acids. V dropped 6 bases and J dropped 0; count of bases not matched to a gene: 7. CDR1 is SNHLY, CDR2 FYNNEI, per germline.

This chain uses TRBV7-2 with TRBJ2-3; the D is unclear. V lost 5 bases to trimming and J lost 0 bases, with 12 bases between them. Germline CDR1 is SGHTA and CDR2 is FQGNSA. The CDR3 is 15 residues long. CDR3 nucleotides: TGTGCCAGCAGCGGCAGGTCGATAAGCACAGATACGCAGTATTTT. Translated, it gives CASSGRSISTDTQYF.

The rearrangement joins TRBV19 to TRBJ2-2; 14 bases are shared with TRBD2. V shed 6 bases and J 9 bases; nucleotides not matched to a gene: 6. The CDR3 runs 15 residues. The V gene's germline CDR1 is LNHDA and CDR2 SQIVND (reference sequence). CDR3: CASRSGTSGGRELFF. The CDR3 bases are TGTGCCAGTAGGTCTGGGACTAGCGGGGGCAGGGAGCTGTTTTTT. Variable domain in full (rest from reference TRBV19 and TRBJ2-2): DGGITQSPKYLFRKEGQNVTLSCEQNLNHDAMYWYRQDPGQGLRLIYYSQIVNDFQKGDIAEGYSVSREKKESFPLTVTSAQKNPTAFYLCASRSGTSGGRELFFGEGSRLTVL.

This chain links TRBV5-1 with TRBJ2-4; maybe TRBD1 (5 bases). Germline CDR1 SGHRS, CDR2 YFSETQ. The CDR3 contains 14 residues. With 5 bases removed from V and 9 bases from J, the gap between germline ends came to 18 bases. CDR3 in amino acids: CASRADTSSGIQYF. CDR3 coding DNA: TGCGCCAGCAGGGCGGACACCTCCTCGGGCATTCAGTACTTC. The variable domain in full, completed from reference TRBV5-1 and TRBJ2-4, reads KAGVTQTPRYLIKTRGQQVTLSCSPISGHRSVSWYQQTPGQGLQFLFEYFSETQRNKGNFPGRFSGRQFSNSRSEMNVSTLELGDSALYLCASRADTSSGIQYFGAGTRLSVL.

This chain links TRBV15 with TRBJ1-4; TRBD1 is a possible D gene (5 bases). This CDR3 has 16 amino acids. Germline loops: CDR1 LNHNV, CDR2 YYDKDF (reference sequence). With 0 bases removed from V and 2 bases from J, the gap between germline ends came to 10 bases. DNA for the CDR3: TGTGCCACCAGCAGAGATCTGGGGGGTACTAATGAAAAACTGTTTTTT. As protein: CATSRDLGGTNEKLFF.

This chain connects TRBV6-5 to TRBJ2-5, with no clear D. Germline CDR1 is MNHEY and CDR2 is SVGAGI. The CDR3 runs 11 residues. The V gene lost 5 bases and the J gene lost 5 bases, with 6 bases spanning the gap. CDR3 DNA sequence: TGTGCCAGCAGTGTTGGCGAGACCCAGTACTTC. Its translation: CASSVGETQYF.